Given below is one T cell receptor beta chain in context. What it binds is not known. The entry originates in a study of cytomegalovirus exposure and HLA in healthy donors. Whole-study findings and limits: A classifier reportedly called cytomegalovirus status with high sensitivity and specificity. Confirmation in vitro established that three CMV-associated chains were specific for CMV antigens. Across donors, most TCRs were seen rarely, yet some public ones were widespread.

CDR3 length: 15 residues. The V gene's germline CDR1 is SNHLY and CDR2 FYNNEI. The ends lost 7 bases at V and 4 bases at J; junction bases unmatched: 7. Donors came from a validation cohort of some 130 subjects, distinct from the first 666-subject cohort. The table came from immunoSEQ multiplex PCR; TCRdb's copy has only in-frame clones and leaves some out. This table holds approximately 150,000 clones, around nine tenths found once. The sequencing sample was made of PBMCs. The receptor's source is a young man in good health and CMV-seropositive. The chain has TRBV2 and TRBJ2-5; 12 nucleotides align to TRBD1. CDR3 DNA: TGTGCCAGCATAAGGGACAGGGGGCCCGTAGAGACCCAGTACTTC. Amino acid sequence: CASIRDRGPVETQYF. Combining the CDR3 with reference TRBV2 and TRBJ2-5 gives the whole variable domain EPEVTQTPSHQVTQMGQEVILRCVPISNHLYFYWYRQILGQKVEFLVSFYNNEISEKSEIFDDQFSVERPDGSNFTLKIRSTKLEDSAMYFCASIRDRGPVETQYFGPGTRLLVL.